The TCR beta chain described here comes from a study of glioma-infiltrating T cells. Whole-study results and caveats: Tissue and blood shared very few CDR3 sequences. Gliomas, especially low-grade, showed above-expected tissue-blood divergence; non-neoplastic patients showed below.

TCR alpha and beta CDR3 regions were amplified from RNA using iRepertoire nested multiplex PCR. Input was roughly 100-450 ng of tissue mRNA or PBMC total RNA. TCRdb reanalysed the multiplex PCR reads using MiXCR and keeps one entry per CDR3 protein. This table has some 190,000 distinct CDR3 sequences, over 30% appearing once. Germline CDR1 is MDHEN and CDR2 is SYDVKM. The V end lost 2 bases, the J end lost 0 bases, and 10 bases lay between the germline ends. This CDR3 comprises 15 residues. This clonotype was observed many times. Antigen: not known. This chain uses TRBV28 with TRBJ1-1; D uncertain. Input material: glioma tissue, nonneoplastic brain tissue, or PBMCs (not recorded which). This TCR came from a human donor with low-grade glioma or glioblastoma, undergoing nonglioma brain surgery, or in good health (not recorded which). The DNA for the CDR3 is TGTGCCAGCAGTTTAGCGGGAGGGATGAACACTGAAGCTTTCTTT. Translating gives CASSLAGGMNTEAFF.